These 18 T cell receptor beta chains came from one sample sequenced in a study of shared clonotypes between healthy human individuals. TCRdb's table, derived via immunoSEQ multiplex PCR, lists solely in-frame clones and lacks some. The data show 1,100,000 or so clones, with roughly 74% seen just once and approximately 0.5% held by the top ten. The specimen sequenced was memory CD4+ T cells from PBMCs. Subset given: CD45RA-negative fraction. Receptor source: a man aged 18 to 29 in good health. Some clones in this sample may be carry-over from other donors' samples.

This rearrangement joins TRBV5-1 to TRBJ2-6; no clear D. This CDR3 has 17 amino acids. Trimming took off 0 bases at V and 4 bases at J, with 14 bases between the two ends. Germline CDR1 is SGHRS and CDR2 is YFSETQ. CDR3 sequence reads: CASSLGPPRAGANVLTF. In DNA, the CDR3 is TGCGCCAGCAGCTTGGGCCCCCCTAGGGCCGGGGCCAACGTCCTGACTTTC.

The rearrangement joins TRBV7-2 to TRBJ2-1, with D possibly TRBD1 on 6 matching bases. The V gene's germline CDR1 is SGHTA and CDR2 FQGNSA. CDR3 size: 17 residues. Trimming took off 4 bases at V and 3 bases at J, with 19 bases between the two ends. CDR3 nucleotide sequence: TGTGCCAGCAGCTCCAGGGGTATCGGACTGCTCTACAATGAGCAGTTCTTC. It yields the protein CASSSRGIGLLYNEQFF.

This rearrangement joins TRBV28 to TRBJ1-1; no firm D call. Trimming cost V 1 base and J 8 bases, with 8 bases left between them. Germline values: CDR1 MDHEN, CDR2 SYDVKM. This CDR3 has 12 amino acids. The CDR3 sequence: CASSLSSQEAFF. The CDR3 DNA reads TGTGCCAGCAGTTTATCTAGTCAGGAAGCTTTCTTT.

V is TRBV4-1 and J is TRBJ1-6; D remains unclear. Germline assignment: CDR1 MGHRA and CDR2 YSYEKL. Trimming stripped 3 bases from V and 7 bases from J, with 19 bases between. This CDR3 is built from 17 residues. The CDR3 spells CASSHDSTRDFNSPLHF. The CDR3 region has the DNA TGCGCCAGCAGCCACGATTCGACGAGGGATTTCAATTCACCCCTCCACTTT.

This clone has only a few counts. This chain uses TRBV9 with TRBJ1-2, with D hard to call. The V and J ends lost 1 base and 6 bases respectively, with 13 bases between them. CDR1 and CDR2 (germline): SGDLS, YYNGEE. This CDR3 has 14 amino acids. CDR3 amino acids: CASSVNPSPDGYTF. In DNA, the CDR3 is TGTGCCAGCAGCGTAAATCCCTCCCCTGATGGCTACACCTTC.

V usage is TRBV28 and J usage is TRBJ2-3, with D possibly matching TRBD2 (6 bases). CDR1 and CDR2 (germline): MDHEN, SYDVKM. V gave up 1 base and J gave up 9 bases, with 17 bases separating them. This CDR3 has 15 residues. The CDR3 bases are TGTGCCAGCAGTTTATTTACCGCGACTAGTACGACGCAGTATTTT. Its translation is CASSLFTATSTTQYF. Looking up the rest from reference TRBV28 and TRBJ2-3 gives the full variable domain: DVKVTQSSRYLVKRTGEKVFLECVQDMDHENMFWYRQDPGLGLRLIYFSYDVKMKEKGDIPEGYSVSREKKERFSLILESASTNQTSMYLCASSLFTATSTTQYFGPGTRLTVL.

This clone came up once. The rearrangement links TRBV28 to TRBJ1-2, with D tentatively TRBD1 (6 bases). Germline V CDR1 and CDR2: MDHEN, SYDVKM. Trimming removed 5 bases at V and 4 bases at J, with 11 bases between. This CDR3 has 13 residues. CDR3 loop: CASSLWTVYGYTF. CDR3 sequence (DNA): TGTGCCAGCAGTCTGTGGACAGTCTATGGCTACACCTTC.

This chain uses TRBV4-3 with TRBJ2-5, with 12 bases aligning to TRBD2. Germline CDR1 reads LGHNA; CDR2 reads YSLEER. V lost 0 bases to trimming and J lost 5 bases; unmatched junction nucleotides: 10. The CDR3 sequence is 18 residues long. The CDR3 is CASSQDSLAGGLGETQYF. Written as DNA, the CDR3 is TGCGCCAGCAGCCAAGATAGCCTAGCGGGAGGGCTGGGGGAGACCCAGTACTTC.

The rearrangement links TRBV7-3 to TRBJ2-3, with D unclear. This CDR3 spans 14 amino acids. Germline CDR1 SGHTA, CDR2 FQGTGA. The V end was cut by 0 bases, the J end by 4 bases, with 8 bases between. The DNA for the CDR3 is TGTGCCAGCAGCTTAACAGTTTCTCCAGATACGCAGTATTTT. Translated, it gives CASSLTVSPDTQYF.

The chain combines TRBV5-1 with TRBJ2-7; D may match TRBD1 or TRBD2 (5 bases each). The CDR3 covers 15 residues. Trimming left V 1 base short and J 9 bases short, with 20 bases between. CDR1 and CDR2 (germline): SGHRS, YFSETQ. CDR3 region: CASSLTRGAEVAQYF. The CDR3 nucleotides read TGCGCCAGCAGCTTGACCAGAGGGGCTGAAGTTGCGCAGTACTTC.

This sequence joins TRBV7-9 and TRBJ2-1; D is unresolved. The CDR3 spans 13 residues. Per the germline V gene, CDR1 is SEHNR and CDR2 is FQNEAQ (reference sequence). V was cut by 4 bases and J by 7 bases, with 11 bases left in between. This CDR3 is CASSSQILNEQFF. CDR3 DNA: TGTGCCAGCAGCTCCCAGATACTGAATGAGCAGTTCTTC. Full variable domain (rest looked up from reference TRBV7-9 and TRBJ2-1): DTGVSQNPRHKITKRGQNVTFRCDPISEHNRLYWYRQTLGQGPEFLTYFQNEAQLEKSRLLSDRFSAERPKGSFSTLEIQRTEQGDSAMYLCASSSQILNEQFFGPGTRLTVL.

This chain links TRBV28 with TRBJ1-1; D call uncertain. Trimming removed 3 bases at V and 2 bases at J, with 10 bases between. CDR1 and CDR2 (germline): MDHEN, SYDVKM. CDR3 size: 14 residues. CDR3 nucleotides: TGTGCCAGCAGTTTGTACAGAGCCAACACTGAAGCTTTCTTT. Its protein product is CASSLYRANTEAFF.

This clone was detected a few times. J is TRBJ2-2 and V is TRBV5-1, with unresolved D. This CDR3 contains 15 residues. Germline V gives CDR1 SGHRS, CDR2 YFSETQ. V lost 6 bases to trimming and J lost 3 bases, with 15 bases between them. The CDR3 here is CASKSLIPHTGELFF. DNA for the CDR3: TGCGCCAGCAAAAGTTTGATCCCTCACACCGGGGAGCTGTTTTTT.

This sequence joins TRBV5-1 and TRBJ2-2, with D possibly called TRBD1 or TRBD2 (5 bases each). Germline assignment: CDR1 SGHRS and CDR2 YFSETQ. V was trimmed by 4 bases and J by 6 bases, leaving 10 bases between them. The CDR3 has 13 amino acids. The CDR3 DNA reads TGCGCCAGCAGCGGGGGTTGGGCCGGGGAGCTGTTTTTT. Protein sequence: CASSGGWAGELFF.

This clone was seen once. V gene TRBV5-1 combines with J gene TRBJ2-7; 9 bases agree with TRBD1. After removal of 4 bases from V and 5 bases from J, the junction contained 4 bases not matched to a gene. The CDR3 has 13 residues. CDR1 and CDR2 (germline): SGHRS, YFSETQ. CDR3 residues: CASSGTGTHEQYF. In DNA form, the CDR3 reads TGCGCCAGCAGCGGGACAGGGACCCACGAGCAGTACTTC.

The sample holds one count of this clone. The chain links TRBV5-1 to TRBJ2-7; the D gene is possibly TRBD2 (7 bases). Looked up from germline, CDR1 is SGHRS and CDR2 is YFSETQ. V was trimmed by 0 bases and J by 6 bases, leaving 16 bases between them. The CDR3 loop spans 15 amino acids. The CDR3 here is CASSLERAGAGEQYF. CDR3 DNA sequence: TGCGCCAGCAGCTTGGAAAGGGCGGGGGCCGGCGAGCAGTACTTC.

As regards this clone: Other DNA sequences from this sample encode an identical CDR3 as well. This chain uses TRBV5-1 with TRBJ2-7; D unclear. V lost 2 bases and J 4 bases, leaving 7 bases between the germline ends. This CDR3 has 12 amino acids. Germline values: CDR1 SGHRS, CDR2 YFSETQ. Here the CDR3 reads CASSLGRYEQYF. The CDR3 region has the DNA TGCGCCAGCAGCTTAGGGCGGTACGAGCAGTACTTC. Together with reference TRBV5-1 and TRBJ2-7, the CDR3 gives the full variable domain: KAGVTQTPRYLIKTRGQQVTLSCSPISGHRSVSWYQQTPGQGLQFLFEYFSETQRNKGNFPGRFSGRQFSNSRSEMNVSTLELGDSALYLCASSLGRYEQYFGPGTRLTVT.

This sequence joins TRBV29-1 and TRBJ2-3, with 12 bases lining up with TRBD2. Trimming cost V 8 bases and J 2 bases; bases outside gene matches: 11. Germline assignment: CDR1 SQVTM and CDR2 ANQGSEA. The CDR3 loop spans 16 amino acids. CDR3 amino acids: CSFLAGGYTFTDTQYF. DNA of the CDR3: TGCAGCTTTCTAGCGGGAGGGTATACCTTCACAGATACGCAGTATTTT.